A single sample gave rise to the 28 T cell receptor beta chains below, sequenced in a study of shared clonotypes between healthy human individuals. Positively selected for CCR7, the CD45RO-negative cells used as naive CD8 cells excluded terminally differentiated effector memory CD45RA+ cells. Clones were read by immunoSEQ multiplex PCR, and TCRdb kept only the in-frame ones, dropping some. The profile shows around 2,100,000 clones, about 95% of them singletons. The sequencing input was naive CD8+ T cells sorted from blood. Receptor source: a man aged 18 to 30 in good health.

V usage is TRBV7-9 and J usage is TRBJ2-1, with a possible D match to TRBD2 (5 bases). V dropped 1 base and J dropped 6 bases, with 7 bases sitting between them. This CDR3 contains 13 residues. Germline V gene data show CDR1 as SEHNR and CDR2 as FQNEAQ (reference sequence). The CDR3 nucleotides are TGTGCCAGCAGCTTAGTAGCGTCCAATGAGCAGTTCTTC. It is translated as CASSLVASNEQFF.

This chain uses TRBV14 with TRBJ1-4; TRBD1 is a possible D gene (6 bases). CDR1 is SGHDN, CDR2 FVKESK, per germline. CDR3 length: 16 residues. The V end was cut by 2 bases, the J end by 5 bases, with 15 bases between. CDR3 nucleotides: TGTGCCAGCAGCCAATTGGGGGGGCCGACCAATGAAAAACTGTTTTTT. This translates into CASSQLGGPTNEKLFF.

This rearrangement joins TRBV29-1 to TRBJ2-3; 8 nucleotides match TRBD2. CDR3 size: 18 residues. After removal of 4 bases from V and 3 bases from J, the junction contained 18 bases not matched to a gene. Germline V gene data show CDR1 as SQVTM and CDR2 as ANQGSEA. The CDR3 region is CSVVLAGFSPRGTDTQYF. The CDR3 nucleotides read TGCAGCGTTGTTTTAGCGGGATTCTCTCCCCGGGGGACAGATACGCAGTATTTT.

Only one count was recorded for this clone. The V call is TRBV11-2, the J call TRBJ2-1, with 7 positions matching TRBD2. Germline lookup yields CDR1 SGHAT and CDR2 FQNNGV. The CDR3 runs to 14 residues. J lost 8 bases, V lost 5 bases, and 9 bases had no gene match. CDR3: CASSPVGGIDEQFF. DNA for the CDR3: TGTGCCAGCAGCCCGGTGGGGGGGATCGATGAGCAGTTCTTC.

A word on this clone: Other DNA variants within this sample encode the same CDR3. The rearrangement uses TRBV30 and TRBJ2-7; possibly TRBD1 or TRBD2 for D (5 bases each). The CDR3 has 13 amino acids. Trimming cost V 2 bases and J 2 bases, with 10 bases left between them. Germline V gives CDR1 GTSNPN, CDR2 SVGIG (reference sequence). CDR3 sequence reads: CAWSRDRAYEQYF. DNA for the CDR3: TGTGCCTGGAGTAGGGACCGCGCCTACGAGCAGTACTTC. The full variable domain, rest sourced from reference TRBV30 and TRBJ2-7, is SQTIHQWPATLVQPVGSPLSLECTVEGTSNPNLYWYRQAAGRGLQLLFYSVGIGQISSEVPQNLSASRPQDRQFILSSKKLLLSDSGFYLCAWSRDRAYEQYFGPGTRLTVT.

CDR3 amino acids: CASIPGPSGGTYNEQFF. The CDR3, as DNA: TGTGCCAGCATCCCGGGTCCTAGCGGGGGTACTTACAATGAGCAGTTCTTC. The chain has TRBV11-2 and TRBJ2-1, with 10 bases matching TRBD2. With V trimmed by 7 bases and J by 4 bases, 13 bases remained unmatched. The CDR3 extends over 17 amino acids. From germline, CDR1 is SGHAT and CDR2 FQNNGV.

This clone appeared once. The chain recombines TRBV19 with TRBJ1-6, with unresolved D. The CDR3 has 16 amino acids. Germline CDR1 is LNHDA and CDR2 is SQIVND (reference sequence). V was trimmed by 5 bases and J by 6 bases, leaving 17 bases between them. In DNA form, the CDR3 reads TGTGCCAGTAGTCCCTGGGCAGAGGATCTTAATTCACCCCTCCACTTT. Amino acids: CASSPWAEDLNSPLHF. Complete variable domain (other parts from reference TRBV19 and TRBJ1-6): DGGITQSPKYLFRKEGQNVTLSCEQNLNHDAMYWYRQDPGQGLRLIYYSQIVNDFQKGDIAEGYSVSREKKESFPLTVTSAQKNPTAFYLCASSPWAEDLNSPLHFGNGTRLTVT.

DNA of the CDR3: TGTGCCAGCAGCTTGGCCACGGTCGATCTGGGCACCGGGGAGCTGTTTTTT. Translating it yields CASSLATVDLGTGELFF. The chain combines TRBV5-4 with TRBJ2-2; D remains unclear. Trimming shortened V by 0 bases and J by 4 bases, and 16 bases separated the two germline ends. This CDR3 contains 17 residues. From germline, CDR1 is SGHNT and CDR2 YYREEE (reference sequence).

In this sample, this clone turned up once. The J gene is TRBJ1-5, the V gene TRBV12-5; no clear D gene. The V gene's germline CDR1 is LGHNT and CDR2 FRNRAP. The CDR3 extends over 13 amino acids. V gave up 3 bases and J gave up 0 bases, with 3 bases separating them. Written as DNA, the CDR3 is TGTGCTAGTGGTTTCTATAGCAATCAGCCCCAGCATTTT. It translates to CASGFYSNQPQHF.

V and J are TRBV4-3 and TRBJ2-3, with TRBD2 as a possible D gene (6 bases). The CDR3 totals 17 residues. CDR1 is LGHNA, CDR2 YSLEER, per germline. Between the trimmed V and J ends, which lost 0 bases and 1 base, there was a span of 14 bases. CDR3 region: CASSQDRGKGGTDTQYF. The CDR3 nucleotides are TGCGCCAGCAGCCAAGACCGGGGGAAGGGCGGCACAGATACGCAGTATTTT.

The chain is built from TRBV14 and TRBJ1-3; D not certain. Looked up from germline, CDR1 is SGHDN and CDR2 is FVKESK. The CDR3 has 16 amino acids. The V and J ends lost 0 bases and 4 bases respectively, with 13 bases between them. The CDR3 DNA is TGTGCCAGCAGCCAAGATCTTGAGGGAGCGGGAAACACCATATATTTT. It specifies CASSQDLEGAGNTIYF.

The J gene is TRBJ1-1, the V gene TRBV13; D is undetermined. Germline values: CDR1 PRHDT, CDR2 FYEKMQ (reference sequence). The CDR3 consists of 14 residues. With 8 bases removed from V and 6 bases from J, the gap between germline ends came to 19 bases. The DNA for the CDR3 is TGTGCCAGCGGGGAAGGGCTGCCGGGTCCTGAAGCTTTCTTT. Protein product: CASGEGLPGPEAFF.

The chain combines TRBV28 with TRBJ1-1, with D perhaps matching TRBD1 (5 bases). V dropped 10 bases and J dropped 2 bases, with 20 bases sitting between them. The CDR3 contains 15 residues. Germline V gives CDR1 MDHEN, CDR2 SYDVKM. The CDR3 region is CATSPPRVSNTEAFF. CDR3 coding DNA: TGTGCCACGTCCCCCCCCAGGGTTTCCAACACTGAAGCTTTCTTT. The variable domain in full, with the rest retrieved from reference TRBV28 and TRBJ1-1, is DVKVTQSSRYLVKRTGEKVFLECVQDMDHENMFWYRQDPGLGLRLIYFSYDVKMKEKGDIPEGYSVSREKKERFSLILESASTNQTSMYLCATSPPRVSNTEAFFGQGTRLTVV.

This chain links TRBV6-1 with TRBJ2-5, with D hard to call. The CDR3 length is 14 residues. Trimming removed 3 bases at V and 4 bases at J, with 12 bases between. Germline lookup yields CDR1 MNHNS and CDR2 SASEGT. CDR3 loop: CASSEDLPGETQYF. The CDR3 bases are TGTGCCAGCAGTGAGGACCTCCCTGGAGAGACCCAGTACTTC.

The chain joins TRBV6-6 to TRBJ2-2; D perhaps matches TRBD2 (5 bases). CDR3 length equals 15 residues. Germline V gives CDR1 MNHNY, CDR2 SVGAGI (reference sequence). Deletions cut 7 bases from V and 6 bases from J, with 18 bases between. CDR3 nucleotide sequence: TGTGCCAGCACCCCTGGGCTAGCTATATCCGGGGAGCTGTTTTTT. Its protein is CASTPGLAISGELFF.

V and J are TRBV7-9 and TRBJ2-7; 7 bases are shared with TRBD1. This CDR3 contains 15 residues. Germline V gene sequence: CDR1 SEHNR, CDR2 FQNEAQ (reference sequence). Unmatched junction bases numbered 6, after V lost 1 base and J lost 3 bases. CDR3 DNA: TGTGCCAGCAGCTTAGGGCAGGGGGTCTACTACGAGCAGTACTTC. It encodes CASSLGQGVYYEQYF.

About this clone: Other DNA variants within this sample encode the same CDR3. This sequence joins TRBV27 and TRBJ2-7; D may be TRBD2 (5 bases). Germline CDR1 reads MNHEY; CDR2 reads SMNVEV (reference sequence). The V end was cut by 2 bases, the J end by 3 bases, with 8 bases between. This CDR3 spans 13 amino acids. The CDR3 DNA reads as TGTGCCAGCAGTTTACCGGGGAGCTACGAGCAGTACTTC. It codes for CASSLPGSYEQYF.

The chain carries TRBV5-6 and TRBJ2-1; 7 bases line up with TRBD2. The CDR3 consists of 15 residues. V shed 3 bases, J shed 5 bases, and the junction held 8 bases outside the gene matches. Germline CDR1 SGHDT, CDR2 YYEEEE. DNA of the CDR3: TGTGCCAGCAGCTCGGTCCTAGCGGACGACAATGAGCAGTTCTTC. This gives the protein CASSSVLADDNEQFF.

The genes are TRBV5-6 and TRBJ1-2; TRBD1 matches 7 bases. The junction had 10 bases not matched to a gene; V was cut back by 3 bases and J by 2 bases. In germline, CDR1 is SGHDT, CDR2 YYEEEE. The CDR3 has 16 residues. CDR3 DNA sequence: TGTGCCAGCAGCTCCCTCCAGGGGGGACCAAACTATGGCTACACCTTC. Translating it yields CASSSLQGGPNYGYTF.

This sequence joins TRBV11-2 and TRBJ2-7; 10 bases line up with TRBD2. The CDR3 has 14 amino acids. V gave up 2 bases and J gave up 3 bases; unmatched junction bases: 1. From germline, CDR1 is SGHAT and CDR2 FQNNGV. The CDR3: CASSLTSGDYEQYF. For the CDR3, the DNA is TGTGCCAGCAGCTTAACTAGCGGGGACTACGAGCAGTACTTC.

CDR3 coding DNA: TGTGCCTGGAGCTGGGGTCCGGAGGGGGGGGTCTACGAGCAGTACTTC. Amino acid sequence: CAWSWGPEGGVYEQYF. V usage is TRBV30 and J usage is TRBJ2-7; perhaps TRBD2 as D (7 bases). V lost 3 bases and J lost 3, with 21 bases in between. Germline assignment: CDR1 GTSNPN and CDR2 SVGIG (reference sequence). This CDR3 contains 16 residues.

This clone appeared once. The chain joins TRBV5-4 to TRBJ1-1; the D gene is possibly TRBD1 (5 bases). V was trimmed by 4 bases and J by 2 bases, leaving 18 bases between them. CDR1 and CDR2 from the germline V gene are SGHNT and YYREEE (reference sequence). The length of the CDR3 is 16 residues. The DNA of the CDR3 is TGTGCCAGCAGCCCTGGGACGGCCTATATTAACACTGAAGCTTTCTTT. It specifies CASSPGTAYINTEAFF.

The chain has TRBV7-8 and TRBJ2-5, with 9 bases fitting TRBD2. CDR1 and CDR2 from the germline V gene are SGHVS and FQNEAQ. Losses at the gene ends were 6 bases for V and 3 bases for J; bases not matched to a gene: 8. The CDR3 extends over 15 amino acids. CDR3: CASREQLAGEETQYF. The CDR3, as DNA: TGTGCCAGCAGGGAACAACTAGCGGGTGAAGAGACCCAGTACTTC.

The CDR3 DNA reads TGCGCCAGCAGCCAAGGCCCCGATTTGAACACTGAAGCTTTCTTT. Protein product: CASSQGPDLNTEAFF. The chain uses TRBV4-1 and TRBJ1-1; D remains unclear. V was cut by 1 base and J by 0 bases, with 9 bases left in between. Looked up from germline, CDR1 is MGHRA and CDR2 is YSYEKL. The CDR3 has 15 amino acids.

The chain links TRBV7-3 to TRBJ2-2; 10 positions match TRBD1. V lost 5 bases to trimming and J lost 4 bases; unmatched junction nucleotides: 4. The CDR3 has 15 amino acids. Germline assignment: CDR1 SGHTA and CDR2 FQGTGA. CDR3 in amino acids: CASSHRQGATGELFF. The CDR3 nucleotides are TGTGCCAGCAGCCACCGACAGGGGGCCACCGGGGAGCTGTTTTTT.

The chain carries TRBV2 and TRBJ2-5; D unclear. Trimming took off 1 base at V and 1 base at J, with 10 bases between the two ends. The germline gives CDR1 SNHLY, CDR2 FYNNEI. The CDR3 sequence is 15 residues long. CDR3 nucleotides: TGTGCCAGCAGTGAAGGGACCCAATTCCAAGAGACCCAGTACTTC. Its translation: CASSEGTQFQETQYF.

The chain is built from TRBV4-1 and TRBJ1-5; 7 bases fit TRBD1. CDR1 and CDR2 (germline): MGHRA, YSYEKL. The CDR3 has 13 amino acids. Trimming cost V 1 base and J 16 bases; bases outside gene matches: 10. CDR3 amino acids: CASSQVGTAQVHF. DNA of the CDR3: TGCGCCAGCAGCCAAGTCGGGACAGCCCAGGTCCATTTT.

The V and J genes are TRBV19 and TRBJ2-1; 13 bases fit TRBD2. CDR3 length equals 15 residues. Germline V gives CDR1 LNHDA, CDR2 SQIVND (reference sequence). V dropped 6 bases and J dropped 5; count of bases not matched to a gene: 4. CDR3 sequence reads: CASRSGTSGNNEQFF. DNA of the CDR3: TGTGCCAGTAGGAGCGGGACTAGCGGGAACAATGAGCAGTTCTTC. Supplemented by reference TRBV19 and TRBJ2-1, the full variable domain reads DGGITQSPKYLFRKEGQNVTLSCEQNLNHDAMYWYRQDPGQGLRLIYYSQIVNDFQKGDIAEGYSVSREKKESFPLTVTSAQKNPTAFYLCASRSGTSGNNEQFFGPGTRLTVL.